The rows below give T cell receptor beta chains drawn from one sample of a study of circulating and synovial CD4+ cells in juvenile arthritis. Sequencing was performed with immunoSEQ multiplex PCR; in TCRdb, only in-frame clones are kept and a portion is missing. This table holds about 33,000 clones, 90% to 95% found once. The sequenced sample was CD4+ T cells from blood. The receptors here all came from a human donor with juvenile idiopathic arthritis. Both conserved end residues are part of each CDR3. A D gene is named only where the DNA matches it firmly. Expanded clones are given a class, and other clones once, few, many or no size at all.

cdr3_nt: TGTGCCTGGAGGGGACAGAGCAATCAGCCCCAGCATTTT; cdr3_aa: CAWRGQSNQPQHF; j_call: TRBJ1-5; v_call: TRBV30; d_call: TRBD1; clone_size: -
cdr3_nt: TGTGCCATCAGTGACCCTTCAGGTACTAACTATGGCTACACCTTC; cdr3_aa: CAISDPSGTNYGYTF; j_call: TRBJ1-2; v_call: TRBV10-3; d_call: -; clone_size: -
cdr3_nt: TGTGCCAGCAGCCCGTGGGCAGGGGTCACTGAAGCTTTCTTT; cdr3_aa: CASSPWAGVTEAFF; j_call: TRBJ1-1; v_call: TRBV7-2; d_call: -; clone_size: -
cdr3_nt: TGTGCCAGCAGCGCCCAGGGGGCAGCTAATGAAAAACTGTTTTTT; cdr3_aa: CASSAQGAANEKLFF; j_call: TRBJ1-4; v_call: TRBV9; d_call: TRBD1; clone_size: -
cdr3_nt: TGTGCCATCAGTGAGACAGAAAGTAACTATGGCTACACCTTC; cdr3_aa: CAISETESNYGYTF; j_call: TRBJ1-2; v_call: TRBV10-3; d_call: -; clone_size: -
cdr3_nt: TGCGCCAGCAGCCAAGGGGCCAGGGCCGATTCCCCCCTCCACTTT; cdr3_aa: CASSQGARADSPLHF; j_call: TRBJ1-6; v_call: TRBV4-3; d_call: -; clone_size: -
cdr3_nt: TGTGCCAGCAGCTTACAGGGGATTGACTATGGCTACACCTTC; cdr3_aa: CASSLQGIDYGYTF; j_call: TRBJ1-2; v_call: TRBV7-2; d_call: -; clone_size: -
cdr3_nt: TGTGCCAGCAGCTTAGGTCTAGCGGGAGTTGCCTACAATGAGCAGTTCTTC; cdr3_aa: CASSLGLAGVAYNEQFF; j_call: TRBJ2-1; v_call: TRBV7-9; d_call: TRBD2; clone_size: -
cdr3_nt: TGTGCCAGCAGGGCGGGTGGGAAGCCCGGATTGAGAGGCTACACCTTC; cdr3_aa: CASRAGGKPGLRGYTF; j_call: TRBJ1-2; v_call: TRBV28; d_call: -; clone_size: -
cdr3_nt: TGTGCCATCAGTGAGTCGGGAGGGGATCGGTCCCCCCTCCACTTT; cdr3_aa: CAISESGGDRSPLHF; j_call: TRBJ1-6; v_call: TRBV10-3; d_call: -; clone_size: -
cdr3_nt: TGTGCCAGCAGCCTAACCCCGGGACAGAGTCTAAATCAGCCCCAGCATTTT; cdr3_aa: CASSLTPGQSLNQPQHF; j_call: TRBJ1-5; v_call: TRBV7-8; d_call: TRBD1; clone_size: -
cdr3_nt: TGTGCCAGCAGTTTCATGGCGACGGGGCTAGCGGGAGGGCCAGGGGAGCAGTTCTTC; cdr3_aa: CASSFMATGLAGGPGEQFF; j_call: TRBJ2-1; v_call: TRBV27; d_call: TRBD2; clone_size: -
cdr3_nt: TGTGCCAGCAGCTCACCCCAGGGATCTACTTCACCCCTCCACTTT; cdr3_aa: CASSSPQGSTSPLHF; j_call: TRBJ1-6; v_call: TRBV28; d_call: -; clone_size: once
cdr3_nt: TGTGCCAGCAGCGTAGGCAGGGACAGGGTCCCCTACGAGCAGTACTTC; cdr3_aa: CASSVGRDRVPYEQYF; j_call: TRBJ2-7; v_call: TRBV9; d_call: TRBD1; clone_size: -
cdr3_nt: TGTGCCAGCAGCTCACAGGCGAACACTGAAGCTTTCTTT; cdr3_aa: CASSSQANTEAFF; j_call: TRBJ1-1; v_call: TRBV6-6; d_call: -; clone_size: -
cdr3_nt: TGTGCCAGCAGCCCCTCAACCCTCACGTGGCGGGAGACCCAGTACTTC; cdr3_aa: CASSPSTLTWRETQYF; j_call: TRBJ2-5; v_call: TRBV5-6; d_call: -; clone_size: -
cdr3_nt: TGCGCCAGCAGCCAAGACGACCAGGGTAGGTACGAGCAGTACTTC; cdr3_aa: CASSQDDQGRYEQYF; j_call: TRBJ2-7; v_call: TRBV4-1; d_call: -; clone_size: -